This entry describes one T cell receptor beta chain. Libraries were prepared by immunoSEQ multiplex PCR; TCRdb keeps only in-frame clonotypes and omits some of them. The profile shows over 200,000 clones, about 90% of them singletons. This entry belongs to a study of blood T cell repertoires in COVID-19. About the study: Acute-phase and convalescent COVID-19 samples originated in the United States, Italy and Spain.

CDR3 length: 14 amino acids. With V trimmed by 5 bases and J by 3 bases, 3 bases remained unmatched. Germline assignment: CDR1 PRHDT and CDR2 FYEKMQ (reference sequence). The material sequenced was peripheral blood. The receptor was derived from a man aged 35 to 55 with active or convalescent COVID-19. The chain recombines TRBV13 with TRBJ2-2, with 7 bases aligning to TRBD1. CDR3 amino acids: CASSKTGDTGELFF. DNA of the CDR3: TGTGCCAGCAGCAAAACAGGGGACACCGGGGAGCTGTTTTTT.